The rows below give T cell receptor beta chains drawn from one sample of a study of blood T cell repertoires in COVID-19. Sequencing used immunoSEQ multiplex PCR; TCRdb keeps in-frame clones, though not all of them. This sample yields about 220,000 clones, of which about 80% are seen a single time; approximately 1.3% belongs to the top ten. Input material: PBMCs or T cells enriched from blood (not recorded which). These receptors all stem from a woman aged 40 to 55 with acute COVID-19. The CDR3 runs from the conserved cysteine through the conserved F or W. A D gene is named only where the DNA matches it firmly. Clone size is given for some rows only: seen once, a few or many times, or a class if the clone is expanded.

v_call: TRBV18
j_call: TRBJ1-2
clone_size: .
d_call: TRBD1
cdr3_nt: TGTGCCAGCTCACCACAGGGGGCGGGATATGGCTACACCTTC
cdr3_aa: CASSPQGAGYGYTF

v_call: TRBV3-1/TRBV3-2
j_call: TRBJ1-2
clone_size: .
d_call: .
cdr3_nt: TGTGCCAGCAGCCAAGGGGGCGCGGGAGGCTACACCTTC
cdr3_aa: CASSQGGAGGYTF

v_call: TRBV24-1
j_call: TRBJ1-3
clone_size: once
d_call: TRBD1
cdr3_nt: TGTGCCACCAGTGATTCGACAGGGGGAGAGGGAAACACCATATATTTT
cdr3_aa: CATSDSTGGEGNTIYF

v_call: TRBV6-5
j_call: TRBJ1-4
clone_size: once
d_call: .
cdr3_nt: TGTGCCAGCAGGAGGGCTCTTAATGAAAAACTGTTTTTT
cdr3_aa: CASRRALNEKLFF

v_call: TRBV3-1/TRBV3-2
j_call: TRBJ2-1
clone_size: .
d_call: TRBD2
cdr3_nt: TGTGCCAGCAGCCCCAAGGGGTCCGGGACTAGCGGGGGGCAGTTCTTC
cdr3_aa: CASSPKGSGTSGGQFF

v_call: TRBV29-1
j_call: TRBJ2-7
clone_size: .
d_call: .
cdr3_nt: TGCAGCGTGCGGGGCATCCACGAGCAGTACTTC
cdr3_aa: CSVRGIHEQYF

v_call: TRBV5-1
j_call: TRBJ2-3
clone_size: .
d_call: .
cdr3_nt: TGCGCCAGCAGCTTGGAGCAGGGGTGGAAAGATACGCAGTATTTT
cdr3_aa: CASSLEQGWKDTQYF

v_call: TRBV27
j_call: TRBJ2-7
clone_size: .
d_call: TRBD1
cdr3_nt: TGTGCCAGCAGGCATGGGACAGGGGTTGTTTACGAGCAGTACTTC
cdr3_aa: CASRHGTGVVYEQYF

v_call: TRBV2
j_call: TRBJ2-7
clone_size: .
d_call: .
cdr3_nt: TGTGCCAGCAGTGCGGTACTAGGAGACCCCTACGAGCAGTACTTC
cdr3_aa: CASSAVLGDPYEQYF

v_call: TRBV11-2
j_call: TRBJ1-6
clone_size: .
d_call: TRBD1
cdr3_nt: TGTGCCAGCAGCCAAACGCCGCAGGGGGCGAGTAATTCACCCCTCCACTTT
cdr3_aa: CASSQTPQGASNSPLHF

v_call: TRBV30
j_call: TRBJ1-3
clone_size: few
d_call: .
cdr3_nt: TGTGCCTCGGGCACAGGGAGCTCTGGAAACACCATATATTTT
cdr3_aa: CASGTGSSGNTIYF

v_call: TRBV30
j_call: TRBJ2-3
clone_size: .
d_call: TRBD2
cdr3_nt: TGTGCCTGGAGTCGCGGGGGGAGGGCAGATACGCAGTATTTT
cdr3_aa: CAWSRGGRADTQYF

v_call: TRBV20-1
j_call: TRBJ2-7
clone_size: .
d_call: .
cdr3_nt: TGCAGTGCTAGTACTAGGAGCTCCTACGAGCAGTACTTC
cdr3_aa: CSASTRSSYEQYF

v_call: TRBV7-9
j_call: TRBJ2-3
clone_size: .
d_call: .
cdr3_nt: TGTGCCAGCAGCTCCACTCGGACGGAGGATGGAGATACGCAGTATTTT
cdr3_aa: CASSSTRTEDGDTQYF

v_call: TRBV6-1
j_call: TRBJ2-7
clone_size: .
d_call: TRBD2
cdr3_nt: TGTGCCAGCAGTGAAGTGGCTAGCGGGGGCATCGAGCAGTACTTC
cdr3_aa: CASSEVASGGIEQYF

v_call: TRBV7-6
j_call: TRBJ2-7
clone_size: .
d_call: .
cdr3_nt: TGTGCCAGCAGCTTAGAGAGTTCAAGCTCCTACGAGCAGTACTTC
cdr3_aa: CASSLESSSSYEQYF

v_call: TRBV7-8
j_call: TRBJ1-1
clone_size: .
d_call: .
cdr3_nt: TGTGCCAGCAGCTTCCGGGGTGTGAACACTGAAGCTTTCTTT
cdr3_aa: CASSFRGVNTEAFF

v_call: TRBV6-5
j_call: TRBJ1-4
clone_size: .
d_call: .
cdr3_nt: TGTGCCAGCAGTCAGGGATCTCTGTCGGAAAAACTGTTTTTT
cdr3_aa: CASSQGSLSEKLFF

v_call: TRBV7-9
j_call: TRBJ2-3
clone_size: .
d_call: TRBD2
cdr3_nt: TGTGCCAGCAGGCGACTAGCGGGGGGTACAGATACGCAGTATTTT
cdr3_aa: CASRRLAGGTDTQYF

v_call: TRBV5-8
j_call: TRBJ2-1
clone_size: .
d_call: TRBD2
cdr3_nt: TGTGCCAGCAGCTTGGGGCGTAGCGGGAGATCGAGGGGCAATGAGCAGTTCTTC
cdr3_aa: CASSLGRSGRSRGNEQFF

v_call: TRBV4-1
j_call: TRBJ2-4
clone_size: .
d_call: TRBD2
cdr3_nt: TGCGCCAGCAGCCCAATCTTAGGGGAGGGCCGCGACATTCAGTACTTC
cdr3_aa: CASSPILGEGRDIQYF

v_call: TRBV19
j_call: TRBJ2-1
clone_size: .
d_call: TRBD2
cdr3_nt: TGTGCCAGTAGTCCCTCGGGGGGGCGCTCCTACAATGAGCAGTTCTTC
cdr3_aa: CASSPSGGRSYNEQFF

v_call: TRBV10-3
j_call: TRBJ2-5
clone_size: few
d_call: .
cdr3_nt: TGTGCCATCAGTGGGAGGCAGGGAGGCCAAGAGACCCAGTACTTC
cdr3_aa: CAISGRQGGQETQYF

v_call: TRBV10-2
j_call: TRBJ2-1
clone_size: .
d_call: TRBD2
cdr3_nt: TGCGCCAGCACGGGACTAGCGGGAGGGTTCGGGGAGCAGTTCTTC
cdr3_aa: CASTGLAGGFGEQFF

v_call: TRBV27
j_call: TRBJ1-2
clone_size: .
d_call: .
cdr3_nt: TGTGCCAGCAGTTTATCGGGCCCGCGGGGGGCGTTTGGCTACACCTTC
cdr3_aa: CASSLSGPRGAFGYTF

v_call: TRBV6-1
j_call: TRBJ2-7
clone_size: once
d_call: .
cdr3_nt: TGTGCCAGCAGTGAACGGGGGACAGACTCCTACGAGCAGTACTTC
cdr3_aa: CASSERGTDSYEQYF

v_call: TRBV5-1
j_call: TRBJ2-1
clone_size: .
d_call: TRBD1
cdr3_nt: TGCGCCAGCAGCCCGGGACAGAGCTTACGCAATGAGCAGTTCTTC
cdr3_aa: CASSPGQSLRNEQFF

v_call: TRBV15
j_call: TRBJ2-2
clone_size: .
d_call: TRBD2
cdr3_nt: TGTGCCACCAGCAGAGATTTAGGGAAGGGAGGGCAGCTGTTTTTT
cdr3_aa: CATSRDLGKGGQLFF

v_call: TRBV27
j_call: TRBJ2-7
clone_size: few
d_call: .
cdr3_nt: TGTGCCAGCAGAGCACGAATACCTGAGGGGCAGTACTTC
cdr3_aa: CASRARIPEGQYF

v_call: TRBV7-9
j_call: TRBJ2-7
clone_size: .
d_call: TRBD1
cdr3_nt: TGTGCCAGCAGCCCCGGGACAGCACCCTACGAGCAGTACTTC
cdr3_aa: CASSPGTAPYEQYF

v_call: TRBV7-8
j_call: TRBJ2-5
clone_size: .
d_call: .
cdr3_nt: TGTGCCAGCGGGGGGTTGCAGGACAGGCGAGAGACCCAGTACTTC
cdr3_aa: CASGGLQDRRETQYF

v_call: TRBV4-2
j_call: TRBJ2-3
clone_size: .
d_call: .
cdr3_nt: TGTGCCAGCAGCCAAGAGTGGACTAGCACAGATACGCAGTATTTT
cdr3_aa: CASSQEWTSTDTQYF

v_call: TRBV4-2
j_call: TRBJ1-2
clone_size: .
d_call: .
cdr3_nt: TGTGCCAGCAGCCAAGTAGGGGGTCTCTATGGCTACACCTTC
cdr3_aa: CASSQVGGLYGYTF

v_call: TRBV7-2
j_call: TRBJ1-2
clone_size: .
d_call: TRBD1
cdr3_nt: TGTGCCAGCAGCCCTCGCGTGACAGGGGGAGTCTATGGCTACACCTTC
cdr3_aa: CASSPRVTGGVYGYTF

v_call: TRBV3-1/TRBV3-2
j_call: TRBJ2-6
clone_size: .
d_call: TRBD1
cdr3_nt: TGTGCCAGCAGCCGGTTCGGGACAGGGGGCTTTTCAGGGGCCAACGTCCTGACTTTC
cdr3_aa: CASSRFGTGGFSGANVLTF

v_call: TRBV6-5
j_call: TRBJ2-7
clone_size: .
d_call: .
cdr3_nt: TGTGCCAGCGGAAAGAACAGGGACGAGCAGTACTTC
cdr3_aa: CASGKNRDEQYF

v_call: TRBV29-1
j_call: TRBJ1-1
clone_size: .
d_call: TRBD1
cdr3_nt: TGCAGCGTCGCAAAAATACAGGGGGCCCTGAACACTGAAGCTTTCTTT
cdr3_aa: CSVAKIQGALNTEAFF

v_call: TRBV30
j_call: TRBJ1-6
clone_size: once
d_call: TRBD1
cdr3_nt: TGTGCCGGGGGACAGGGGAATTCACCCCTCCACTTT
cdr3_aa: CAGGQGNSPLHF

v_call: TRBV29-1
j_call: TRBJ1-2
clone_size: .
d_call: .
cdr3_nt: TGCAGCGTTGAAAATATCTTAAATAACTATGGCTACACCTTC
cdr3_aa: CSVENILNNYGYTF

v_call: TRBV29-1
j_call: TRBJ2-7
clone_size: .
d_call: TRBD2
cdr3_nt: TGCAGCGTTGGACTAGCGGGAGCAACCGAGCAGTACTTC
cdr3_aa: CSVGLAGATEQYF

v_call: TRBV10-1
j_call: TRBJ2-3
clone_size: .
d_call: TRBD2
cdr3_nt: TGCGCCACTGGACCAGCGGGAGCCGCAGATACGCAGTATTTT
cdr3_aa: CATGPAGAADTQYF

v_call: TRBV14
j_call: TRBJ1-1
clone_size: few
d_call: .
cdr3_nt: TGTGCCAGCAGAGGGGACGGGGGTACTGAAGCTTTCTTT
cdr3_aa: CASRGDGGTEAFF

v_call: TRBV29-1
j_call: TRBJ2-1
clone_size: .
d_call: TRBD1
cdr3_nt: TGCAGCGTGGGACAGAGGAGCTCCTACAATGAGCAGTTCTTC
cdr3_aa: CSVGQRSSYNEQFF

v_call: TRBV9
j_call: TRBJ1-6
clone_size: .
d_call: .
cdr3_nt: TGTGCCAGCCCCTTCGACGGGGGAAATTCACCCCTCCACTTT
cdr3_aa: CASPFDGGNSPLHF

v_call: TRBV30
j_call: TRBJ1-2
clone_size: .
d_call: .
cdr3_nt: TGTGCCTGGAGTGTAACAGGGCCGTCCGGCTACACCTTC
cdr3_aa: CAWSVTGPSGYTF

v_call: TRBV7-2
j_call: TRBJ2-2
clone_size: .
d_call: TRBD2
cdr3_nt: TGTGCCAGCAGCTTAGGGGGGCCAGCGGGGGTTAACACCGGGGAGCTGTTTTTT
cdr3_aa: CASSLGGPAGVNTGELFF

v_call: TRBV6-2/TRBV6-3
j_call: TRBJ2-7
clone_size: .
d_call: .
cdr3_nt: TGTGCCAGCAGTTATAGAGACTCCTACGAGCAGTACTTC
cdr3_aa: CASSYRDSYEQYF

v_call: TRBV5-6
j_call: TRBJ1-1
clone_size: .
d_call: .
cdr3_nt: TGTGCCAGCAGCTTGGGGCAACCTAACACTGAAGCTTTCTTT
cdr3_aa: CASSLGQPNTEAFF

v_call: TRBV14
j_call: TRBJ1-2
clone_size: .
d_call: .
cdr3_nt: TGTGCCAGCAGCCCCTGGGGGGGAAACTATGGCTACACCTTC
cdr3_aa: CASSPWGGNYGYTF